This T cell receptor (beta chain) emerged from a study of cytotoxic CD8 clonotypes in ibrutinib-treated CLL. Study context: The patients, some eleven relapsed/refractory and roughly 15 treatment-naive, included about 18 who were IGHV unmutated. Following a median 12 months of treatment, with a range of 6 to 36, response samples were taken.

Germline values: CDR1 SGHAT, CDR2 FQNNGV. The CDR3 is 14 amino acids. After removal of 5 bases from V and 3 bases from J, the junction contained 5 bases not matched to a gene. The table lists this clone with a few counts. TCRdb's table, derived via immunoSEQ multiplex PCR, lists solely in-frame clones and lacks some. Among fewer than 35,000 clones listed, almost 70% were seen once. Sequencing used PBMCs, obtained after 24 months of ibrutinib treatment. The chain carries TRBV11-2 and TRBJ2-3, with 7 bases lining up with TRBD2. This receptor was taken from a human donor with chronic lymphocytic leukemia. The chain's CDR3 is CASSRTGGTDTQYF. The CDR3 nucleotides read TGTGCCAGCAGCCGTACCGGGGGGACAGATACGCAGTATTTT.